Sequencing of this T cell receptor beta chain was carried out in a study of T cell repertoires in cytomegalovirus infection. This clonotype was picked up a small number of times. The target antigen is unknown. Per germline, CDR1 MNHEY and CDR2 SVGEGT. Trimming took 5 bases from V and 5 from J; bases not matched to a gene: 0. CDR3 length equals 11 residues. Each CDR3 protein is one row after TCRdb ran MiXCR on the reads. Of 650,000 to 900,000 distinct CDR3 sequences detected, 30% to 35% appear once; the ten largest clones hold roughly 12%. Sequenced material: cultured CD8+ T cells from PBMCs, taken from culture after CMV antigen stimulation. The chain is built from TRBV6-2 or TRBV6-3 and TRBJ2-7, with TRBD2 matching over 7 bases. The receptor was derived from a human donor in good health (CMV status not recorded). Some clones in this sample may be carry-over from other donors' samples. In nucleotides, the CDR3 is TGTGCCAGCAGTCGGGGGGACGAGCAGTACGTC. Its translation is CASSRGDEQYV.